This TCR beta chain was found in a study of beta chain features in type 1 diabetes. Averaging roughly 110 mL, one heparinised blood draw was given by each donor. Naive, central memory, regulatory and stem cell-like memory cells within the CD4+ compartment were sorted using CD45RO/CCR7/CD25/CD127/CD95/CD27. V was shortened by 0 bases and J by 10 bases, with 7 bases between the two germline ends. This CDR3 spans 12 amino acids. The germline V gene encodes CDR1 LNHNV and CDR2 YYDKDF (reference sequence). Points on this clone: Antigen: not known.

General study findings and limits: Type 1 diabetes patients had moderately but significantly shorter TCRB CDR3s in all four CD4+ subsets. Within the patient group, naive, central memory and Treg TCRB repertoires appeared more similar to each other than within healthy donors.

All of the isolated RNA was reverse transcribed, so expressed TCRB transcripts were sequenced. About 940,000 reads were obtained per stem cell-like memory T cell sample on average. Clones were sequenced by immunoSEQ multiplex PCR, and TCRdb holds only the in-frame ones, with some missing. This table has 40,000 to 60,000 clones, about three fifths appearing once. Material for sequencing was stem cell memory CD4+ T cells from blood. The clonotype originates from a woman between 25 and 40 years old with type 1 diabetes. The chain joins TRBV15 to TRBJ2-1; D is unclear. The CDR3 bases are TGTGCCACCAGCAGAGATTCAATCGAGCAGTTCTTC. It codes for CATSRDSIEQFF.